Below are 18 T cell receptor beta chains sequenced from a single sample in a study of blood T cell repertoires in COVID-19. TCRdb keeps only in-frame clones here, not all; method: immunoSEQ multiplex PCR. The repertoire holds approximately 120,000 clones, with 85% to 90% as singletons. Sequenced sample: peripheral blood. Receptors originate from a woman at least 80 years old with COVID-19, enrolled during active disease.

The chain couples TRBV13 to TRBJ2-1, with TRBD2 matching over 8 bases. The V and J ends lost 5 bases and 5 bases, in that order; junction bases with no gene match: 5. This CDR3 comprises 14 residues. The germline V gene encodes CDR1 PRHDT and CDR2 FYEKMQ (reference sequence). CDR3 loop: CASSHSGTDNEQFF. In DNA, the CDR3 is TGTGCCAGCAGCCATAGCGGGACCGACAATGAGCAGTTCTTC.

The rearrangement links TRBV6-4 to TRBJ2-1; 14 nucleotides match TRBD2. This CDR3 is built from 18 residues. CDR1 is MRHNA and CDR2 is SNTAGT in the germline V gene. V gave up 8 bases and J gave up 2 bases; unmatched junction bases: 11. CDR3 nucleotides: TGTGCCAGCGGGAGGGGACTAGCGGGAGACGGGACCTACAATGAGCAGTTCTTC. Protein product: CASGRGLAGDGTYNEQFF.

The V gene is TRBV29-1, the J gene TRBJ2-7; D possibly corresponds to TRBD2 (6 bases). Trimming removed 1 base from V and 4 bases from J, with 8 bases in between. The V gene's germline CDR1 is SQVTM and CDR2 ANQGSEA. This CDR3 contains 12 residues. As DNA, the CDR3 is TGCAGCGTTGAAGGGGGGACTTACGAGCAGTACTTC. Protein product: CSVEGGTYEQYF.

The chain couples TRBV28 to TRBJ1-2; no definite D call. The CDR3 consists of 14 residues. Germline lookup yields CDR1 MDHEN and CDR2 SYDVKM. With 6 bases removed from V and 8 bases from J, the gap between germline ends came to 19 bases. The CDR3 is CASREFHRVGGYTF. In DNA, the CDR3 is TGTGCCAGCAGAGAGTTCCATCGGGTTGGCGGCTACACCTTC.

The CDR3 loop reads CASSFSPHGYTF. The CDR3 region has the DNA TGTGCCAGCAGTTTTTCCCCTCATGGCTACACCTTC. The genes are TRBV28 and TRBJ1-2, with D unclear. The CDR3 contains 12 residues. The V gene lost 3 bases and the J gene lost 6 bases, with 8 bases spanning the gap. Germline loops: CDR1 MDHEN, CDR2 SYDVKM.

The V call is TRBV27, the J call TRBJ1-1, with D unclear. V dropped 6 bases and J dropped 4 bases, with 12 bases sitting between them. The V gene's germline CDR1 is MNHEY and CDR2 SMNVEV (reference sequence). The CDR3 runs 13 residues. Written as DNA, the CDR3 is TGTGCCAGCAGGACCTGGCGGGCCACTGAAGCTTTCTTT. It codes for CASRTWRATEAFF.

This chain links TRBV27 with TRBJ2-7; the D gene is possibly TRBD1 (5 bases). V dropped 4 bases and J dropped 2 bases, with 18 bases sitting between them. This CDR3 has 16 amino acids. From germline, CDR1 is MNHEY and CDR2 SMNVEV (reference sequence). The chain's CDR3 is CASSSQSGNIPYEQYF. DNA for the CDR3: TGTGCCAGCAGTTCCCAATCAGGGAATATCCCCTACGAGCAGTACTTC.

The chain combines TRBV6-2 or TRBV6-3 with TRBJ2-7; 9 nucleotides match TRBD2. Germline CDR1 and CDR2: MNHEY and SVGEGT. V was pared by 5 bases and J by 6 bases, with 14 bases of the junction left unmatched. The length of the CDR3 is 16 residues. CDR3 in amino acids: CASSRPGGGRAPEQYF. The CDR3 nucleotides are TGTGCCAGCAGTCGTCCGGGAGGCGGGAGGGCCCCCGAGCAGTACTTC.

The chain uses TRBV15 and TRBJ2-5, with D possibly TRBD2 on 6 matching bases. Trimming shortened V by 0 bases and J by 6 bases, and 17 bases separated the two germline ends. Germline V CDR1 and CDR2: LNHNV, YYDKDF (reference sequence). The CDR3 is 16 residues long. The CDR3 nucleotides are TGTGCCACCAGCAGAGATGACGGGAGAGGGTTTAAGACCCAGTACTTC. Encoded protein: CATSRDDGRGFKTQYF.

This sequence joins TRBV7-9 and TRBJ2-5; TRBD2 is a possible D gene (6 bases). CDR1 and CDR2 from the germline V gene are SEHNR and FQNEAQ (reference sequence). The CDR3 has 14 amino acids. V was cut by 3 bases and J by 1 base, with 9 bases left in between. CDR3: CASSLVGGQETQYF. In DNA, the CDR3 is TGTGCCAGCAGCTTGGTGGGGGGCCAAGAGACCCAGTACTTC.

This chain joins TRBV18 and TRBJ1-4; D not resolved. V shed 6 bases and J shed 5 bases, with 13 bases lying between them. Looked up from germline, CDR1 is KGHSH and CDR2 is LQKENI. The CDR3 spans 14 residues. CDR3 in DNA: TGTGCCAGCTCGCCGAACACACCAAATGAAAAACTGTTTTTT. Its protein product is CASSPNTPNEKLFF.

In its sample, this clone was seen once. The chain joins TRBV4-2 to TRBJ1-1; no clear D gene. The V and J ends lost 0 bases and 6 bases respectively, with 5 bases between them. Per germline, CDR1 LGHNA and CDR2 YNFKEQ. The CDR3 contains 12 residues. The CDR3 DNA is TGTGCCAGCAGCCAAGACCGCGCTGAAGCTTTCTTT. This translates into CASSQDRAEAFF.

The chain links TRBV28 to TRBJ1-4, with 9 bases identical to TRBD1. V lost 2 bases to trimming and J lost 7 bases; unmatched junction nucleotides: 5. The CDR3 extends over 15 amino acids. Germline CDR1 reads MDHEN; CDR2 reads SYDVKM. The CDR3 region has the DNA TGTGCCAGCAGTTTAACCGGGACAGGGTTTGAAAAACTGTTTTTT. It is translated as CASSLTGTGFEKLFF.

This chain connects TRBV3-1 (or the pseudogene TRBV3-2) to TRBJ2-7, with D possibly TRBD2 on 6 matching bases. The V end lost 5 bases, the J end lost 0 bases, and 11 bases lay between the germline ends. The CDR3 has 14 residues. Germline V gene data show CDR1 as LGHDT and CDR2 as YNNKEL (reference sequence). The CDR3 loop reads CASSERAPSYEQYF. As DNA, the CDR3 is TGTGCCAGCAGCGAGCGGGCCCCCTCCTACGAGCAGTACTTC.

Written as DNA, the CDR3 is TGTGCCAGCAGCGTAGATACTAGCGGCGACGAGCAGTACTTC. Its translation is CASSVDTSGDEQYF. This chain links TRBV9 with TRBJ2-7; 8 bases line up with TRBD2. There are 14 residues in the CDR3. The junction had 4 bases not matched to a gene; V was cut back by 0 bases and J by 5 bases. CDR1 SGDLS and CDR2 YYNGEE come from the germline V gene.

The chain recombines TRBV5-1 with TRBJ2-1; D remains ambiguous. Trimming left V 0 bases short and J 0 bases short, with 13 bases between. Germline V gene sequence: CDR1 SGHRS, CDR2 YFSETQ. There are 17 residues in the CDR3. The CDR3 here is CASSLEPLSSSYNEQFF. CDR3 nucleotides: TGCGCCAGCAGCTTGGAACCCCTATCAAGCTCCTACAATGAGCAGTTCTTC.

V and J are TRBV28 and TRBJ2-1; the D gene is possibly TRBD1 (5 bases). This CDR3 has 15 amino acids. V was pared by 6 bases and J by 0 bases, with 12 bases between. CDR1 is MDHEN and CDR2 is SYDVKM in the germline V gene. CDR3 coding DNA: TGTGCCAGCAGACGGACACTGAGCTCCTACAATGAGCAGTTCTTC. Protein product: CASRRTLSSYNEQFF.

The chain is built from TRBV2 and TRBJ2-2, with D maybe TRBD2 (5 bases). The CDR3 has 14 amino acids. Germline V gene sequence: CDR1 SNHLY, CDR2 FYNNEI. V was shortened by 7 bases and J by 4 bases, with 13 bases between the two germline ends. CDR3: CASKSARGTGELFF. The CDR3 coding sequence is TGTGCCAGCAAGTCAGCACGGGGCACCGGGGAGCTGTTTTTT. Using reference TRBV2 and TRBJ2-2 for the parts outside the CDR3, the full variable domain is EPEVTQTPSHQVTQMGQEVILRCVPISNHLYFYWYRQILGQKVEFLVSFYNNEISEKSEIFDDQFSVERPDGSNFTLKIRSTKLEDSAMYFCASKSARGTGELFFGEGSRLTVL.